This TCR beta chain was identified during a study of shared clonotypes between healthy human individuals. Study-wide background: CD4 naive and memory got three plates each, CD8 naive two, CD8 memory one. Regarding the study as a whole: The sampled material consisted only of blood, and tissue repertoires are likely to differ. Rarefaction analysis demonstrated incomplete sorted-subset sequencing notwithstanding large depth.

The split of CD4+ cells yielded CD45RA+ naive and CD45RA-negative memory subsets. With respect to this clone: Its target is unknown.

Only in-frame clones appear in the TCRdb table, and some are missing; sequencing was by immunoSEQ multiplex PCR. This sample has some 1,400,000 clones, with roughly 96% found just once. The V and J ends lost 5 bases and 5 bases, in that order; junction bases with no gene match: 6. The CDR3 contains 15 residues. Germline V gives CDR1 SEHNR, CDR2 FQNEAQ (reference sequence). Source material: naive CD4+ T cells sorted from blood. Subset reported: CD45RA+ positively selected. The sequence was obtained from a man younger than 45 in good health. The rearrangement uses TRBV7-9 and TRBJ2-3; TRBD1 agrees at 11 bases. The DNA of the CDR3 is TGTGCCAGCAGCCCACGGACAGGGGGCTTAGATACGCAGTATTTT. Translating gives CASSPRTGGLDTQYF. The full variable domain, completed using reference TRBV7-9 and TRBJ2-3, is DTGVSQNPRHKITKRGQNVTFRCDPISEHNRLYWYRQTLGQGPEFLTYFQNEAQLEKSRLLSDRFSAERPKGSFSTLEIQRTEQGDSAMYLCASSPRTGGLDTQYFGPGTRLTVL.